This T cell receptor (beta chain) was identified in a study of T cells in Graves' hyperthyroidism and ophthalmopathy. This clonotype occurred many times. The antigen is not known. The junction and the germline gene differ at one end; a read error may be behind it. Findings and limits, study-wide: In the blood, most expanded thyroid clonotypes above 0.001 appeared as well.

Source material for PBMCs was more than 7.5 ml fresh peripheral blood. Researchers took RNA transcripts and amplified the TCR beta CDR3 regions from them. First-round RT-PCR with HTBI primers amplified the TCR CDR3 region. MiXCR, run by TCRdb on the multiplex PCR reads, gives a single entry per CDR3 protein. The sample comprises more than 300,000 distinct CDR3 sequences, approximately 18% of which are singletons, and around 40% rests with the top ten. CDR3 length equals 15 residues. Germline loops: CDR1 LGHDT, CDR2 YNNKEL (reference sequence). The receptor was derived from a man younger than 35 with Graves' ophthalmopathy. This chain uses TRBV3-1 with TRBJ2-1; D not resolved. Specimen: blood. As DNA, the CDR3 is TGTGCCGGCAGCCGTCCCCATAGCTCCTACAATGAGCAGTTCTTC. It encodes CAGSRPHSSYNEQFF.